This T cell receptor (beta chain) was identified during a study of beta chain features in type 1 diabetes. About the study: Age, gender, cell numbers and subset yield matched between patients and controls. General study points: TCRB repertoires of naive, central memory and Treg cells appeared more similar among patients than among healthy donors. Moderate but significant shortening of TCRB CDR3s was recorded in all four CD4+ subsets from Type 1 diabetes patients. Using cDNA template may skew counts toward highly expressing activated cells.

Sequenced material consisted of expressed TCRB transcripts (all of the isolated RNA was reverse transcribed). Assay used: immunoSEQ multiplex PCR; TCRdb lists only in-frame clones, some missing. Of hundreds of thousands of clones listed, about an eighth were seen once; the top ten hold 0.022%. One heparinised blood draw averaging roughly 120 mL was given by each donor. Germline V gene sequence: CDR1 SNHLY, CDR2 FYNNEI. V gave up 5 bases and J gave up 4 bases; unmatched junction bases: 6. The CDR3 is made up of 15 amino acids. There are a few counts of this clone. Its matching antigen is unknown. This TCR came from a man in his late teens or twenties with type 1 diabetes. V is TRBV2 and J is TRBJ2-1, with 9 bases lining up with TRBD1. The source material was naive CD4+ T cells from blood. The CDR3: CASSPLTGGYNEQFF. CDR3 bases: TGTGCCAGCAGTCCACTGACAGGGGGGTACAATGAGCAGTTCTTC.